Following are 27 T cell receptor beta chains from one sample sequenced in a study of T-cell memory formation after mild COVID-19. MiXCR, applied by TCRdb to the 5' RACE reads, yields one record per CDR3 protein. The table shows 300,000 to 400,000 distinct CDR3 sequences, with around 27% occurring only once. The sample comprised PBMCs or a T cell subset sorted from them (not recorded which). These receptor sequences come from an adult woman who had mild COVID-19 (a few samples of this study predate the infection). Cell type and time point are not known.

In this sample, this clonotype turned up a few times. This chain uses TRBV20-1 with TRBJ2-7; 9 positions match TRBD2. This CDR3 region has 15 residues. Trimming at V came to 6 bases and at J to 0 bases, leaving 9 bases not matched to a gene. In germline, CDR1 is DFQATT, CDR2 SNEGSKA (reference sequence). Here the CDR3 reads CSAPRGSGSSYEQYF. The CDR3 nucleotides are TGCAGTGCCCCTCGGGGTAGCGGGAGCTCCTACGAGCAGTACTTC.

This chain uses TRBV5-4 with TRBJ2-5, with D perhaps TRBD1 or TRBD2 (5 bases each). The CDR3 contains 13 residues. The germline V gene has CDR1 SGHNT and CDR2 YYREEE (reference sequence). V was cut by 2 bases and J by 3 bases, with 8 bases left in between. The DNA for the CDR3 is TGTGCCAGCAGCTTCCGGGACGAAGAGACCCAGTACTTC. Its translation: CASSFRDEETQYF.

DNA of the CDR3: TGTGCCAGCAGCTTAGATCCCGCGGGGGATGAGCAGTTCTTC. The encoded protein is CASSLDPAGDEQFF. V usage is TRBV7-2 and J usage is TRBJ2-1, with TRBD2 identical over 7 bases. CDR1 is SGHTA and CDR2 is FQGNSA in the germline V gene. Losses at the gene ends were 1 base for V and 8 bases for J; bases not matched to a gene: 5. This CDR3 spans 14 amino acids.

At least ten counts were recorded for this clonotype. The chain employs TRBV5-6 and TRBJ2-3; 8 bases agree with TRBD1. CDR3 size: 16 residues. Germline V gene lookup returns CDR1 SGHDT and CDR2 YYEEEE. J lost 1 base, V lost 2 bases, and 6 bases had no gene match. The CDR3 nucleotides are TGTGCCAGCAGCTTAATTCCGGGACAGGGCACAGATACGCAGTATTTT. Protein: CASSLIPGQGTDTQYF.

This clonotype occurred many times. The chain links TRBV7-6 to TRBJ2-3; D remains unclear. V lost 6 bases and J lost 4, with 17 bases in between. The CDR3 extends over 15 amino acids. Germline V lookup: CDR1 SGHVS, CDR2 FNYEAQ. The CDR3 is CASSRSYSGADTQYF. CDR3 DNA: TGTGCCAGCAGTCGTAGTTACTCTGGGGCAGATACGCAGTATTTT.

The chain is built from TRBV6-6 and TRBJ2-2; 7 bases fit TRBD2. This CDR3 spans 13 amino acids. The V gene's germline CDR1 is MNHNY and CDR2 SVGAGI (reference sequence). V shed 7 bases and J 7 bases; nucleotides not matched to a gene: 6. This chain's CDR3 is CASNHGGNGELFF. The CDR3 region has the DNA TGTGCCAGCAACCACGGGGGGAACGGGGAGCTGTTTTTT.

The rearrangement links TRBV4-1 to TRBJ2-7; D not certain. The CDR3 loop spans 13 amino acids. Trimming cost V 2 bases and J 3 bases, with 8 bases left between them. CDR1 is MGHRA and CDR2 is YSYEKL in the germline V gene. CDR3 coding DNA: TGCGCCAGCAGCCAACGTACGGGCTACGAGCAGTACTTC. Its protein is CASSQRTGYEQYF.

The V and J genes are TRBV6-1 and TRBJ2-7; perhaps D is TRBD1 or TRBD2 (5 bases each). Between the trimmed V and J ends, which lost 8 bases and 3 bases, there was a span of 14 bases. The CDR3 has 13 amino acids. The germline gives CDR1 MNHNS, CDR2 SASEGT. CDR3 loop: CASGGPPVYEQYF. Here the CDR3 DNA reads TGTGCCAGCGGGGGACCCCCCGTCTACGAGCAGTACTTC.

This clonotype was seen only once. DNA of the CDR3: TGCAGCGTTGAAGACCCCTACGCGGGAGTCGCACGTGATACGCAGTATTTT. Protein product: CSVEDPYAGVARDTQYF. V and J are TRBV29-1 and TRBJ2-3, with 7 bases matching TRBD2. The V segment lost 0 bases and the J segment 6 bases; nucleotides outside the gene matches: 15. This CDR3 is built from 17 residues. Per the germline V gene, CDR1 is SQVTM and CDR2 is ANQGSEA.

The chain combines TRBV30 with TRBJ2-7; 8 bases are a match to TRBD2. Germline V CDR1 and CDR2: GTSNPN, SVGIG (reference sequence). The CDR3 is made up of 15 amino acids. The V gene end was trimmed by 2 bases and the J gene end by 3 bases; junction bases not matched to a gene: 9. DNA for the CDR3: TGTGCCTGGAGTTATCAGGCGGCGGGGGGCTACGAGCAGTACTTC. It encodes CAWSYQAAGGYEQYF.

The chain joins TRBV18 to TRBJ2-1; tentatively, D is TRBD1 (5 bases). Per the germline V gene, CDR1 is KGHSH and CDR2 is LQKENI. V dropped 1 base and J dropped 3 bases, with 7 bases sitting between them. The CDR3 length is 14 residues. CDR3 sequence: CASSPLDNYNEQFF. In DNA, the CDR3 is TGTGCCAGCTCACCACTGGACAACTACAATGAGCAGTTCTTC. The full variable domain, its missing parts supplied by reference TRBV18 and TRBJ2-1, is NAGVMQNPRHLVRRRGQEARLRCSPMKGHSHVYWYRQLPEEGLKFMVYLQKENIIDESGMPKERFSAEFPKEGPSILRIQQVVRGDSAAYFCASSPLDNYNEQFFGPGTRLTVL.

There are a few counts of this clonotype. The chain is built from TRBV7-8 and TRBJ2-1, with 8 bases matching TRBD2. The CDR3 spans 18 residues. The germline V gene has CDR1 SGHVS and CDR2 FQNEAQ. V was pared by 0 bases and J by 0 bases, with 7 bases of the junction left unmatched. The CDR3 reads CASSLALIAGFSYNEQFF. In DNA, the CDR3 is TGTGCCAGCAGCTTAGCGCTTATAGCGGGGTTCTCCTACAATGAGCAGTTCTTC.

The chain recombines TRBV13 with TRBJ1-5; D is undetermined. V lost 4 bases and J 4 bases, leaving 11 bases between the germline ends. This CDR3 is 14 amino acids long. The germline V gene encodes CDR1 PRHDT and CDR2 FYEKMQ (reference sequence). CDR3 DNA: TGTGCCAGCAGCTCCCGGAGGGAAAATCAGCCCCAGCATTTT. Its translation: CASSSRRENQPQHF.

The chain has TRBV20-1 and TRBJ2-1; 7 bases match TRBD2. The germline CDR1 and CDR2 sequences are DFQATT and SNEGSKA (reference sequence). The CDR3 covers 14 residues. The ends lost 1 base at V and 10 bases at J; junction bases unmatched: 10. The DNA of the CDR3 is TGCAGTGCTAGAGCCGGGGTAGCGGGCGGGGAGCAGTTCTTC. Residues: CSARAGVAGGEQFF.

The genes are TRBV3-1 and TRBJ2-2; D may correspond to TRBD1 or TRBD2 (5 bases each). V lost 4 bases, J lost 5 bases, and 14 bases lay in between. The CDR3 is made up of 15 amino acids. The germline CDR1 and CDR2 sequences are LGHDT and YNNKEL (reference sequence). For the CDR3, the DNA is TGTGCCAGCAGCCCGCTAGCAGGGTCGACCGGGGAGCTGTTTTTT. It specifies CASSPLAGSTGELFF.

This rearrangement joins TRBV7-2 to TRBJ2-5; no firm D call. The CDR3 runs 14 residues. The V and J ends lost 1 base and 4 bases respectively, with 10 bases between them. The germline V gene has CDR1 SGHTA and CDR2 FQGNSA. The CDR3 spells CASSLGRSGETQYF. The CDR3 DNA is TGTGCCAGCAGCTTAGGGCGGTCGGGAGAGACCCAGTACTTC.

This clonotype was picked up a small number of times. The V call is TRBV5-1, the J call TRBJ2-5, with 12 bases lining up with TRBD2. Germline values: CDR1 SGHRS, CDR2 YFSETQ. The CDR3 loop spans 18 amino acids. V dropped 0 bases and J dropped 0; count of bases not matched to a gene: 6. CDR3 protein: CASSLEALAGGYQETQYF. The CDR3 DNA sequence: TGCGCCAGCAGCTTGGAGGCGCTAGCGGGAGGGTACCAAGAGACCCAGTACTTC. Supplemented by reference TRBV5-1 and TRBJ2-5, the full variable domain reads KAGVTQTPRYLIKTRGQQVTLSCSPISGHRSVSWYQQTPGQGLQFLFEYFSETQRNKGNFPGRFSGRQFSNSRSEMNVSTLELGDSALYLCASSLEALAGGYQETQYFGPGTRLLVL.

This chain joins TRBV5-5 and TRBJ2-3; weak D call: TRBD1 (6 bases). Germline values: CDR1 SGHKS, CDR2 YYEKEE (reference sequence). Trimming shortened V by 1 base and J by 3 bases, and 18 bases separated the two germline ends. The CDR3 extends over 17 amino acids. This CDR3 reads CASSLSPAGVTTDTQYF. CDR3 bases: TGTGCCAGCAGCTTGTCTCCGGCAGGGGTCACGACAGATACGCAGTATTTT.

This clonotype was counted a few times. V and J are TRBV7-2 and TRBJ1-5; 9 bases line up with TRBD1. This CDR3 has 15 residues. The J segment lost 7 bases and the V segment lost 1 base, leaving 5 bases of the junction unmatched. Germline V lookup: CDR1 SGHTA, CDR2 FQGNSA. The CDR3 here is CASSLGGTGRQPQHF. The CDR3 DNA reads TGTGCCAGCAGCTTAGGGGGGACAGGGCGGCAGCCCCAGCATTTT.

This clonotype was recorded only once. CDR3 loop: CATSRDRGVGNQPQHF. In DNA form, the CDR3 reads TGTGCCACCAGCAGAGATCGGGGGGTAGGCAATCAGCCCCAGCATTTT. J is TRBJ1-5 and V is TRBV15, with a possible D match to TRBD1 (5 bases). CDR1 and CDR2 from the germline V gene are LNHNV and YYDKDF (reference sequence). Trimming removed 0 bases at V and 2 bases at J, with 11 bases between. The CDR3 consists of 16 residues.

CDR3 in DNA: TGCAGCGTTGAAGATGGGGACATCCCATGGTCGGACACTGAAGCTTTCTTT. This encodes CSVEDGDIPWSDTEAFF. The V and J genes are TRBV29-1 and TRBJ1-1; possibly TRBD1 for D (6 bases). Trimming took 0 bases from V and 3 from J, leaving 20 bases between them. Per germline, CDR1 SQVTM and CDR2 ANQGSEA. The CDR3 extends over 17 amino acids.

This clonotype was seen only a few times. At one end the junction does not follow the germline gene, possibly because of a read error. The CDR3 reads CASSQERGTGTQYF. In DNA form, the CDR3 reads TGTGCCAGCAGCCAAGAAAGGGGGACAGGTACGCAGTATTTT. The chain links TRBV3-1 to TRBJ2-3; TRBD1 matches at 8 bases. CDR3 length equals 14 residues. In germline, CDR1 is LGHDT, CDR2 YNNKEL (reference sequence).

The genes are TRBV6-5 and TRBJ2-7; 8 bases fit TRBD1. The germline CDR1 and CDR2 sequences are MNHEY and SVGAGI. Losses at the gene ends were 2 bases for V and 2 bases for J; bases not matched to a gene: 5. CDR3 length equals 15 residues. CDR3 amino acids: CASSYRTGSTYEQYF. CDR3 in DNA: TGTGCCAGCAGTTACAGGACAGGGTCAACCTACGAGCAGTACTTC.

The J gene is TRBJ1-5, the V gene TRBV2; the D is unclear. CDR1 SNHLY and CDR2 FYNNEI come from the germline V gene. The CDR3 totals 16 residues. The V gene lost 2 bases and the J gene lost 6 bases, with 17 bases spanning the gap. The DNA of the CDR3 is TGTGCCAGCAGTGAAATGGGAGGGCCCGGGTTTCAGCCCCAGCATTTT. Its protein product is CASSEMGGPGFQPQHF.

This clonotype showed up just a few times. V is TRBV7-9 and J is TRBJ2-4; TRBD2 matches 8 bases. The CDR3 covers 17 residues. The V segment lost 1 base and the J segment 6 bases; nucleotides outside the gene matches: 11. The germline CDR1 and CDR2 sequences are SEHNR and FQNEAQ (reference sequence). The DNA of the CDR3 is TGTGCCAGCAGCTTAGACCCGTGGGCGGGAGGTCTAAACATTCAGTACTTC. It yields the protein CASSLDPWAGGLNIQYF.

In its sample, this clonotype was seen a few times. The rearrangement links TRBV5-6 to TRBJ2-1, with 9 bases matching TRBD2. There are 16 residues in the CDR3. V lost 4 bases and J lost 6; bases outside the gene matches: 11. Germline V gene sequence: CDR1 SGHDT, CDR2 YYEEEE. The chain's CDR3 is CASSAWVGLASNEQFF. CDR3 bases: TGTGCCAGCAGCGCGTGGGTGGGACTAGCAAGCAATGAGCAGTTCTTC.

This chain links TRBV24-1 with TRBJ1-2; a weak D match, TRBD1 (5 bases). Deletions cut 9 bases from V and 5 bases from J, with 15 bases between. Germline values: CDR1 KGHDR, CDR2 SFDVKD. The CDR3 consists of 13 residues. CDR3 DNA sequence: TGTGCCACCCGAGGACGAGGGGCGTATGGCTACACCTTC. Residues: CATRGRGAYGYTF.